This entry lists 20 T cell receptor beta chains sequenced from one sample in a study of shared clonotypes between healthy human individuals. CD45RO-negative cells were positively selected for CCR7, leaving out terminally differentiated effector memory CD45RA+ cells. The method was immunoSEQ multiplex PCR; TCRdb's version includes in-frame clones alone and lacks a portion of them. The sample lists around 550,000 clones, 85% to 95% occurring once. Sequenced sample: naive CD8+ T cells sorted from blood. Receptor source: a young woman in good health.

The rearrangement links TRBV5-1 to TRBJ2-7, with 11 bases aligning to TRBD2. The V gene end was trimmed by 1 base and the J gene end by 6 bases; junction bases not matched to a gene: 6. There are 15 residues in the CDR3. The germline V gene has CDR1 SGHRS and CDR2 YFSETQ. CDR3: CASSLFSGRAAEQYF. For the CDR3, the DNA is TGCGCCAGCAGCTTGTTTAGCGGGAGGGCCGCCGAGCAGTACTTC.

V usage is TRBV19 and J usage is TRBJ2-7; TRBD1 matches 8 bases. The CDR3 runs 15 residues. The J segment lost 4 bases and the V segment lost 0 bases, leaving 5 bases of the junction unmatched. Germline V gives CDR1 LNHDA, CDR2 SQIVND (reference sequence). The DNA of the CDR3 is TGTGCCAGTAGTATAGACGGACAGGGTCTATACGAGCAGTACTTC. The encoded protein is CASSIDGQGLYEQYF.

V usage is TRBV5-6 and J usage is TRBJ1-1; a possible D gene is TRBD1 (6 bases). The CDR3 runs 15 residues. CDR1 SGHDT and CDR2 YYEEEE come from the germline V gene. With 5 bases removed from V and 1 base from J, the gap between germline ends came to 15 bases. As DNA, the CDR3 is TGTGCCAGCAGAGACTACGGACAGAAGAACACTGAAGCTTTCTTT. This sequence encodes CASRDYGQKNTEAFF.

The J gene is TRBJ2-3, the V gene TRBV7-9; D is perhaps TRBD1 (5 bases). Per the germline V gene, CDR1 is SEHNR and CDR2 is FQNEAQ (reference sequence). V was cut by 1 base and J by 2 bases, with 10 bases left in between. The CDR3 runs to 15 residues. CDR3 in DNA: TGTGCCAGCAGCTTAGAGGGGTGGGTCACAGATACGCAGTATTTT. Its translation: CASSLEGWVTDTQYF.

The chain carries TRBV7-7 and TRBJ2-5; a weak D match, TRBD2 (5 bases). Germline V gene lookup returns CDR1 SSHAT and CDR2 FNYEAQ (reference sequence). The CDR3 runs to 15 residues. The V gene lost 0 bases and the J gene lost 4 bases, with 12 bases spanning the gap. CDR3 coding DNA: TGTGCCAGCAGCTTAGCGCCTCGGGGTTTAGAGACCCAGTACTTC. Protein: CASSLAPRGLETQYF.

As DNA, the CDR3 is TGTGCCAGCACCGTTTCGGGGACGCCGCGGGAGACCCAGTACTTC. Its translation: CASTVSGTPRETQYF. The V gene is TRBV28, the J gene TRBJ2-5; D is tentatively TRBD1 or TRBD2 (5 bases each). The CDR3 is 15 residues long. V was trimmed by 7 bases and J by 5 bases, leaving 20 bases between them. Germline V CDR1 and CDR2: MDHEN, SYDVKM.

This chain connects TRBV4-2 to TRBJ2-1, with D tentatively TRBD2 (5 bases). The CDR3 spans 14 residues. V lost 0 bases to trimming and J lost 8 bases, with 11 bases between them. In germline, CDR1 is LGHNA, CDR2 YNFKEQ. CDR3 bases: TGTGCCAGCAGCCAAGATTTGGAGGCACATGAGCAGTTCTTC. This encodes CASSQDLEAHEQFF.

The chain carries TRBV28 and TRBJ2-7, with a possible D match to TRBD2 (5 bases). Trimming pared 5 bases from V and 3 bases from J, leaving 17 bases between. The CDR3 covers 15 residues. CDR1 is MDHEN, CDR2 SYDVKM, per germline. CDR3 sequence (DNA): TGTGCCAGCAGTCACCGGCCGGGGATCGGCTACGAGCAGTACTTC. This translates into CASSHRPGIGYEQYF.

This sequence joins TRBV30 and TRBJ2-2, with TRBD2 matching over 9 bases. CDR3 length equals 14 residues. The V gene end was trimmed by 0 bases and the J gene end by 7 bases; junction bases not matched to a gene: 3. Germline V lookup: CDR1 GTSNPN, CDR2 SVGIG (reference sequence). DNA of the CDR3: TGTGCCTGGAGTGTGGCTAGCGGGAACGGGGAGCTGTTTTTT. Its protein product is CAWSVASGNGELFF.

The count of this clone is one. The chain joins TRBV27 to TRBJ1-2; 9 nucleotides agree with TRBD1. CDR1 MNHEY and CDR2 SMNVEV come from the germline V gene (reference sequence). This CDR3 region has 16 residues. The junction had 5 bases not matched to a gene; V was cut back by 0 bases and J by 3 bases. CDR3 bases: TGTGCCAGCAGTTTATCTCTGACAGGGGGTTACTATGGCTACACCTTC. Translated, it gives CASSLSLTGGYYGYTF.

V is TRBV10-3 and J is TRBJ2-1; the D is unclear. Per the germline V gene, CDR1 is ENHRY and CDR2 is SYGVKD. V was shortened by 6 bases and J by 6 bases, with 18 bases between the two germline ends. The CDR3 has 15 amino acids. The CDR3 coding sequence is TGTGCCATCAGCCCGGAATCGAGCGCCTCCAATGAGCAGTTCTTC. This encodes CAISPESSASNEQFF.

V gene TRBV28 combines with J gene TRBJ1-5; D perhaps matches TRBD1 (6 bases). Trimming removed 6 bases from V and 1 base from J, with 10 bases in between. Per the germline V gene, CDR1 is MDHEN and CDR2 is SYDVKM. The CDR3 covers 14 residues. This CDR3 reads CASRYTGSNQPQHF. As DNA, the CDR3 is TGTGCCAGCAGATATACAGGGAGCAATCAGCCCCAGCATTTT.

V is TRBV19 and J is TRBJ2-7; the D is unclear. This CDR3 region has 15 residues. The germline V gene has CDR1 LNHDA and CDR2 SQIVND (reference sequence). V shed 5 bases and J shed 0 bases, with 14 bases lying between them. CDR3 nucleotide sequence: TGTGCCAGTAGTCCCGATTTTCTGAGCTCCTACGAGCAGTACTTC. It encodes CASSPDFLSSYEQYF.

J is TRBJ2-7 and V is TRBV27, with TRBD1 matching over 9 bases. Germline-derived CDR1 and CDR2 are MNHEY and SMNVEV (reference sequence). The CDR3 runs to 15 residues. V lost 8 bases, J lost 4 bases, and 12 bases stayed unmatched. CDR3 sequence (DNA): TGTGCCAGCGCGTCTTCGGGACAGGGCAATTACGAGCAGTACTTC. Its protein is CASASSGQGNYEQYF.

V and J are TRBV5-1 and TRBJ2-1; TRBD2 matches 12 bases. Germline V gene sequence: CDR1 SGHRS, CDR2 YFSETQ. With 0 bases clipped from V and 10 bases from J, the junction kept 2 bases outside the gene matches. The CDR3 length is 14 residues. CDR3 amino acids: CASSLDLAGGEQFF. The CDR3 DNA is TGCGCCAGCAGCTTGGATCTAGCGGGAGGGGAGCAGTTCTTC.

This chain links TRBV27 with TRBJ2-7; TRBD1 might be the D (6 bases). This CDR3 is built from 16 residues. Trimming stripped 6 bases from V and 3 bases from J, with 21 bases between. Germline CDR1 is MNHEY and CDR2 is SMNVEV (reference sequence). In DNA form, the CDR3 reads TGTGCCAGCAGGAAGAAAGCTTCGGACAGTCGCTACGAGCAGTACTTC. It is translated as CASRKKASDSRYEQYF.

As concerns this clone: The junction departs from the called germline gene at one end, perhaps through a read error. The V gene is TRBV28, the J gene TRBJ1-4; 7 bases fit TRBD1. The germline V gene encodes CDR1 MDHEN and CDR2 SYDVKM. The length of the CDR3 is 13 residues. CDR3 loop: CASSWRQTGVEVF. DNA for the CDR3: TGTGCCAGCAGTTGGCGACAAACAGGGGTGGAGGTTTTT. Full variable domain (outside the CDR3, taken from reference TRBV28 and TRBJ1-4): DVKVTQSSRYLVKRTGEKVFLECVQDMDHENMFWYRQDPGLGLRLIYFSYDVKMKEKGDIPEGYSVSREKKERFSLILESASTNQTSMYLCASSWRQTGVEVFGSGTQLSVL.

The chain carries TRBV19 and TRBJ1-5, with TRBD1 as a possible D gene (6 bases). There are 15 residues in the CDR3. CDR1 and CDR2 (germline): LNHDA, SQIVND (reference sequence). The germline V and J ends were trimmed by 4 bases and 7 bases, with 17 bases remaining between them. CDR3 region: CASSTYREMWQPQHF. The CDR3 DNA reads TGTGCCAGTAGTACCTACAGGGAGATGTGGCAGCCCCAGCATTTT.

This chain connects TRBV9 to TRBJ2-7; D is unclear. CDR1 and CDR2 from the germline V gene are SGDLS and YYNGEE. Trimming cost V 0 bases and J 0 bases, with 7 bases left between them. This CDR3 has 14 residues. The CDR3: CASSVAWSSYEQYF. In DNA, the CDR3 is TGTGCCAGCAGCGTAGCATGGAGCTCCTACGAGCAGTACTTC. Full variable domain (missing parts from reference TRBV9 and TRBJ2-7): DSGVTQTPKHLITATGQRVTLRCSPRSGDLSVYWYQQSLDQGLQFLIQYYNGEERAKGNILERFSAQQFPDLHSELNLSSLELGDSALYFCASSVAWSSYEQYFGPGTRLTVT.

The gene calls are TRBV14 and TRBJ2-1; D unresolved. Germline V gene lookup returns CDR1 SGHDN and CDR2 FVKESK. V was clipped by 0 bases and J by 6 bases, with 9 bases between them. This CDR3 has 14 amino acids. The CDR3 protein is CASSQDPTVNEQFF. The CDR3 bases are TGTGCCAGCAGCCAAGATCCCACTGTCAATGAGCAGTTCTTC.